What follows are 28 T cell receptor beta chains derived from one specimen sequenced in a study of blood T cell repertoires in COVID-19. Libraries were prepared by immunoSEQ multiplex PCR; TCRdb keeps only in-frame clonotypes and omits some of them. The sample has about 150,000 clones; 84% are singletons. The material sequenced was peripheral blood. The source is a man aged 18 to 29 with active or convalescent COVID-19.

The chain recombines TRBV19 with TRBJ1-1, with D possibly being TRBD1 (6 bases). The V gene's germline CDR1 is LNHDA and CDR2 SQIVND (reference sequence). The CDR3 has 14 amino acids. V was pared by 2 bases and J by 1 base, with 8 bases between. CDR3 nucleotides: TGTGCCAGTAGTATACGAGGGGGGAACACTGAAGCTTTCTTT. Translated, it gives CASSIRGGNTEAFF.

V usage is TRBV12-3 or TRBV12-4 and J usage is TRBJ2-7, with D maybe TRBD2 (5 bases). This CDR3 comprises 13 residues. Trimming cost V 3 bases and J 2 bases, with 8 bases left between them. CDR3 amino acids: CASSLWETYEQYF. The CDR3 nucleotides read TGTGCCAGCAGTTTGTGGGAGACCTACGAGCAGTACTTC.

The V call is TRBV11-2, the J call TRBJ2-7; TRBD1 aligns across 8 bases. This CDR3 is 16 amino acids long. Per germline, CDR1 SGHAT and CDR2 FQNNGV. J gave up 4 bases and V 5 bases, and 13 bases lay outside the gene matches. The CDR3 loop is CASSPRWTGIGYEQYF. As DNA, the CDR3 is TGTGCCAGCAGCCCTAGGTGGACAGGGATAGGATACGAGCAGTACTTC.

This chain connects TRBV5-1 to TRBJ1-5; 11 bases match TRBD1. Germline values: CDR1 SGHRS, CDR2 YFSETQ. V gave up 4 bases and J gave up 6 bases; unmatched junction bases: 6. The CDR3 is 15 residues long. The CDR3 is CASSMGTGGSQPQHF. The CDR3 DNA follows: TGCGCCAGCAGCATGGGGACAGGGGGATCTCAGCCCCAGCATTTT.

Here the CDR3 reads CASKPGGANTGELFF. CDR3 in DNA: TGTGCCAGCAAGCCGGGGGGCGCGAACACCGGGGAGCTGTTTTTT. This chain uses TRBV2 with TRBJ2-2; tentatively, D is TRBD2 (7 bases). Germline loops: CDR1 SNHLY, CDR2 FYNNEI. Trimming pared 7 bases from V and 0 bases from J, leaving 12 bases between. The CDR3 consists of 15 residues. Looking up the rest from reference TRBV2 and TRBJ2-2 gives the full variable domain: EPEVTQTPSHQVTQMGQEVILRCVPISNHLYFYWYRQILGQKVEFLVSFYNNEISEKSEIFDDQFSVERPDGSNFTLKIRSTKLEDSAMYFCASKPGGANTGELFFGEGSRLTVL.

The chain has TRBV27 and TRBJ2-2; no reliable D call. The germline V gene has CDR1 MNHEY and CDR2 SMNVEV (reference sequence). V gave up 5 bases and J gave up 0 bases, with 4 bases separating them. The CDR3 length is 13 residues. This CDR3 is CASSPTNTGELFF. The CDR3 region has the DNA TGTGCCAGCAGTCCAACGAACACCGGGGAGCTGTTTTTT.

The chain recombines TRBV28 with TRBJ2-5; TRBD1 agrees at 11 bases. CDR1 and CDR2 from the germline V gene are MDHEN and SYDVKM. V lost 6 bases, J lost 5 bases, and 5 bases stayed unmatched. The CDR3 has 14 residues. The CDR3 is CASRRTGGEETQYF. The CDR3 DNA follows: TGTGCCAGCAGGAGGACAGGGGGCGAGGAGACCCAGTACTTC.

The CDR3 DNA sequence: TGTGCCAGCAGCTCCCAATCGGGGTCCCAAGAGACCCAGTACTTC. Encoded protein: CASSSQSGSQETQYF. The chain couples TRBV7-2 to TRBJ2-5; the D gene is possibly TRBD2 (5 bases). Germline values: CDR1 SGHTA, CDR2 FQGNSA. CDR3 size: 15 residues. V dropped 4 bases and J dropped 1 base, with 13 bases sitting between them.

The CDR3 protein is CAWRPGHYNSPLHF. CDR3 DNA sequence: TGTGCCTGGAGACCGGGACATTATAATTCACCCCTCCACTTT. The chain carries TRBV30 and TRBJ1-6; D might be TRBD1 (6 bases). The germline gives CDR1 GTSNPN, CDR2 SVGIG (reference sequence). CDR3 size: 14 residues. V dropped 3 bases and J dropped 4 bases, with 10 bases sitting between them.

This rearrangement joins TRBV20-1 to TRBJ2-1; tentatively, D is TRBD2 (5 bases). The V end was cut by 3 bases, the J end by 9 bases, with 12 bases between. From germline, CDR1 is DFQATT and CDR2 SNEGSKA (reference sequence). The CDR3 has 12 residues. The CDR3 bases are TGCAGTGCTAGTATGACTACTACTGAGCAGTTCTTC. Residues: CSASMTTTEQFF.

This chain uses TRBV10-3 with TRBJ2-5, with a weak D call TRBD2 (7 bases). The CDR3 runs 14 residues. V was trimmed by 5 bases and J by 1 base, leaving 11 bases between them. Germline assignment: CDR1 ENHRY and CDR2 SYGVKD. The CDR3 region has the DNA TGTGCCATCAGTTCTGCGGGGGCCCAAGAGACCCAGTACTTC. It specifies CAISSAGAQETQYF.

V is TRBV5-5 and J is TRBJ2-7, with D maybe TRBD2 (5 bases). The CDR3 has 14 amino acids. V gave up 0 bases and J gave up 5 bases, with 12 bases separating them. Germline V gene sequence: CDR1 SGHKS, CDR2 YYEKEE (reference sequence). The CDR3 loop reads CASSLAGDLDEQYF. The CDR3 bases are TGTGCCAGCAGCTTGGCCGGGGATCTGGACGAGCAGTACTTC.

This clone was seen a handful of times. The chain uses TRBV15 and TRBJ2-7; D is perhaps TRBD1 (6 bases). This CDR3 region has 16 residues. CDR1 and CDR2 (germline): LNHNV, YYDKDF (reference sequence). Deletions cut 1 base from V and 0 bases from J, with 13 bases between. The CDR3 region is CATSRATRDISYEQYF. CDR3 nucleotides: TGTGCCACCAGCAGAGCGACCCGGGACATCTCCTACGAGCAGTACTTC.

The chain links TRBV19 to TRBJ2-7, with D unresolved. The CDR3 length is 14 residues. CDR1 and CDR2 from the germline V gene are LNHDA and SQIVND (reference sequence). The V gene lost 1 base and the J gene lost 2 bases, with 9 bases spanning the gap. The CDR3: CASSIGPGPYEQYF. CDR3 sequence (DNA): TGTGCCAGTAGTATAGGGCCGGGTCCCTACGAGCAGTACTTC.

The chain has TRBV9 and TRBJ1-2, with 7 bases matching TRBD1. CDR3 length: 14 amino acids. Looked up from germline, CDR1 is SGDLS and CDR2 is YYNGEE. V shed 0 bases, J shed 7 bases, and the junction held 6 bases outside the gene matches. The CDR3 DNA sequence: TGTGCCAGCAGCGTAGACAGGGGTTTGGCTGGCTACACCTTC. It codes for CASSVDRGLAGYTF.

CDR3 protein: CASRRDRQNSPLHF. DNA of the CDR3: TGTGCCAGCAGACGCGACAGGCAGAATTCACCCCTCCACTTT. V usage is TRBV6-5 and J usage is TRBJ1-6, with D perhaps TRBD1 (6 bases). The CDR3 is 14 amino acids. The germline V and J ends were trimmed by 6 bases and 7 bases, with 13 bases remaining between them. Germline values: CDR1 MNHEY, CDR2 SVGAGI.

This clone was observed a single time. The chain uses TRBV6-1 and TRBJ1-2; D might be TRBD1 (6 bases). V shed 0 bases and J shed 6 bases, with 11 bases lying between them. Germline V lookup: CDR1 MNHNS, CDR2 SASEGT. This CDR3 has 14 amino acids. CDR3 sequence (DNA): TGTGCCAGCAGTGAAGCCCAGGGGCTGGATGGCTACACCTTC. This sequence encodes CASSEAQGLDGYTF.

The chain employs TRBV6-4 and TRBJ1-3, with 7 positions matching TRBD1. The CDR3 sequence is 16 residues long. CDR1 and CDR2 (germline): MRHNA, SNTAGT. The V and J ends lost 6 bases and 0 bases, in that order; junction bases with no gene match: 8. For the CDR3, the DNA is TGTGCCAGCAGCACGCCAGACAGGGCCTCTGGAAACACCATATATTTT. Amino acid sequence: CASSTPDRASGNTIYF.

The CDR3 DNA reads as TGCGCCAGCAGCCGTAGTACGGTGAGCTCTGGAAACACCATATATTTT. Encoded protein: CASSRSTVSSGNTIYF. The chain recombines TRBV4-3 with TRBJ1-3; no reliable D call. V dropped 4 bases and J dropped 0 bases, with 13 bases sitting between them. The CDR3 consists of 16 residues. The germline V gene encodes CDR1 LGHNA and CDR2 YSLEER.

The J gene is TRBJ1-2, the V gene TRBV2; the D gene is possibly TRBD1 (5 bases). The CDR3 consists of 13 residues. Germline lookup yields CDR1 SNHLY and CDR2 FYNNEI. V gave up 3 bases and J gave up 5 bases, with 10 bases separating them. The CDR3 region has the DNA TGTGCCAGCAGTGAGGATGGGGGGTATGGCTACACCTTC. Translation gives CASSEDGGYGYTF.

This rearrangement joins TRBV6-2 or TRBV6-3 to TRBJ2-7; TRBD1 aligns across 7 bases. J lost 3 bases, V lost 0 bases, and 11 bases had no gene match. CDR1 is MNHEY and CDR2 is SVGEGT in the germline V gene. There are 17 residues in the CDR3. The CDR3 spells CASSYSIVGQVNYEQYF. For the CDR3, the DNA is TGTGCCAGCAGTTACTCGATAGTAGGACAGGTAAACTACGAGCAGTACTTC.

The rearrangement uses TRBV28 and TRBJ2-2; 10 nucleotides line up with TRBD2. This CDR3 region has 15 residues. The ends lost 6 bases at V and 4 bases at J; junction bases unmatched: 5. Per germline, CDR1 MDHEN and CDR2 SYDVKM. The CDR3 DNA reads as TGTGCCAGCAGCCTAGCGGGAGATGGCACCGGGGAGCTGTTTTTT. Amino acid sequence: CASSLAGDGTGELFF. The whole variable domain, remainder taken from reference TRBV28 and TRBJ2-2, is DVKVTQSSRYLVKRTGEKVFLECVQDMDHENMFWYRQDPGLGLRLIYFSYDVKMKEKGDIPEGYSVSREKKERFSLILESASTNQTSMYLCASSLAGDGTGELFFGEGSRLTVL.

The rearrangement uses TRBV20-1 and TRBJ2-3; the D gene is possibly TRBD2 (5 bases). Germline V gene lookup returns CDR1 DFQATT and CDR2 SNEGSKA (reference sequence). The V and J ends lost 5 bases and 4 bases respectively, with 7 bases between them. The length of the CDR3 is 11 residues. In DNA form, the CDR3 reads TGCAGTGCTCCCGGGGCAGATACGCAGTATTTT. Its translation: CSAPGADTQYF.

This clone occurred a few times. The chain links TRBV12-3 or TRBV12-4 to TRBJ1-1; tentatively, D is TRBD1 (5 bases). The CDR3 length is 13 residues. Trimming stripped 5 bases from V and 3 bases from J, with 10 bases between. The CDR3 coding sequence is TGTGCCAGCAGTCGACAGACATACACTGAAGCTTTCTTT. Amino acid sequence: CASSRQTYTEAFF.

The chain joins TRBV7-9 to TRBJ1-1, with 8 positions matching TRBD1. V lost 4 bases, J lost 1 base, and 5 bases stayed unmatched. The CDR3 loop spans 15 amino acids. In germline, CDR1 is SEHNR, CDR2 FQNEAQ (reference sequence). The CDR3 spells CASSSWDRRNTEAFF. In DNA, the CDR3 is TGTGCCAGCAGCTCCTGGGACAGGAGGAACACTGAAGCTTTCTTT.

The chain links TRBV11-2 to TRBJ2-1; TRBD2 matches at 9 bases. Looked up from germline, CDR1 is SGHAT and CDR2 is FQNNGV. There are 17 residues in the CDR3. V shed 4 bases, J shed 3 bases, and the junction held 10 bases outside the gene matches. The DNA of the CDR3 is TGTGCCAGCAGCTCCTCCTTGGGAGCGGGAGGCTACAATGAGCAGTTCTTC. Residues: CASSSSLGAGGYNEQFF.

The J gene is TRBJ1-5, the V gene TRBV19; perhaps TRBD1 as D (5 bases). The CDR3 sequence is 13 residues long. Germline CDR1 is LNHDA and CDR2 is SQIVND (reference sequence). Trimming stripped 6 bases from V and 6 bases from J, with 12 bases between. The CDR3 spells CASSPQGVQPQHF. CDR3 coding DNA: TGTGCCAGTAGCCCCCAGGGTGTTCAGCCCCAGCATTTT. Based on the CDR3 plus reference TRBV19 and TRBJ1-5, the full variable domain is DGGITQSPKYLFRKEGQNVTLSCEQNLNHDAMYWYRQDPGQGLRLIYYSQIVNDFQKGDIAEGYSVSREKKESFPLTVTSAQKNPTAFYLCASSPQGVQPQHFGDGTRLSIL.

The V gene is TRBV30, the J gene TRBJ1-4; 8 positions match TRBD1. V lost 5 bases, J lost 7 bases, and 9 bases stayed unmatched. Germline lookup yields CDR1 GTSNPN and CDR2 SVGIG (reference sequence). The CDR3 runs to 14 residues. CDR3 coding DNA: TGTGCCTGGTCTTTTACAGGGGGAAGTGAAAAACTGTTTTTT. Translating it yields CAWSFTGGSEKLFF.